The 4 T cell receptor beta chains in this list originate from one sample, sequenced in a study of regulatory T cells in long-lasting Graves disease. Assembly of TCR beta libraries relied on iRepertoire HTBI primers together with Arm-PCR of CDR3 regions. TCRdb called the multiplex PCR reads again in MiXCR, with one record for every CDR3 protein. Among hundreds of thousands of distinct CDR3 sequences listed, roughly 15% were seen once. Time point meaning: newly diagnosed GD, antithyroid drugs for less than 3 months. Generation of the TCR library employed RNA extracted from PBMCs. This sample was also put to use in a study of T cells in Graves' hyperthyroidism and ophthalmopathy.

The sample here was peripheral blood mononuclear cells (PBMCs), taken at new diagnosis, from a patient treated with antithyroid drugs. The receptors stem from a woman younger than 45 with Graves disease.

The gene calls are TRBV4-1 and TRBJ2-1; TRBD2 matches at 8 bases. The J segment lost 7 bases and the V segment lost 0 bases, leaving 17 bases of the junction unmatched. CDR1 is MGHRA and CDR2 is YSYEKL in the germline V gene. This CDR3 region has 19 residues. The CDR3 protein is CASSQDRSQREFFLNEQFF. The CDR3 DNA reads TGCGCCAGCAGCCAAGATCGGAGTCAGCGGGAGTTTTTTTTGAATGAGCAGTTCTTC.

This clonotype was picked up many times. The chain employs TRBV12-3 or TRBV12-4 and TRBJ2-1; D unresolved. CDR3 length: 16 amino acids. The germline V and J ends were trimmed by 5 bases and 0 bases, with 14 bases remaining between them. CDR3 sequence reads: CASSPPTHSSYNEQFF. The DNA of the CDR3 is TGTGCCAGCAGTCCGCCGACTCACTCCTCCTACAATGAGCAGTTCTTC.

This clonotype was detected only a few times. The chain is built from TRBV5-1 and TRBJ2-1, with D possibly TRBD2 on 6 matching bases. Germline V CDR1 and CDR2: SGHRS, YFSETQ. Trimming took 0 bases from V and 6 from J, leaving 13 bases between them. This CDR3 region has 15 residues. The CDR3 here is CASSLGAGRGNEQFF. The CDR3 region has the DNA TGCGCCAGCAGCTTGGGCGCGGGAAGGGGCAATGAGCAGTTCTTC.

This clonotype has more than one count but fewer than ten. The rearrangement joins TRBV6-5 to TRBJ2-2; D possibly corresponds to TRBD2 (5 bases). Germline V gives CDR1 MNHEY, CDR2 SVGAGI. This CDR3 has 17 amino acids. V lost 0 bases, J lost 2 bases, and 13 bases lay in between. The DNA for the CDR3 is TGTGCCAGCAGTTACTCGACTTTTTCGGGAAACACCGGGGAGCTGTTTTTT. This sequence encodes CASSYSTFSGNTGELFF.